The 26 T cell receptor beta chains listed next were all sequenced from one sample in a study of blood T cells in healthy people across ages. Next came a second PCR, run for about 7 to 12 cycles, which used a sample-barcoded 5' primer along with a J-beta primer mix. TCRdb redid the calling of the 5' RACE reads with MiXCR, one entry per CDR3 protein. This table holds just under 750,000 distinct CDR3 sequences, about 20% found once. Sequenced input: blood. These receptors were collected from a man aged 65-85 years in good health.

The chain combines TRBV2 with TRBJ2-3; D is possibly TRBD1 or TRBD2 (5 bases each). The CDR3 extends over 15 amino acids. The V and J ends lost 7 bases and 6 bases respectively, with 20 bases between them. CDR1 and CDR2 from the germline V gene are SNHLY and FYNNEI. CDR3 bases: TGTGCCAGCACCCTCAACGGACTGAAGGGGGATACGCAGTATTTT. This translates into CASTLNGLKGDTQYF.

This clonotype was detected a few times. Sequence at one end of the junction differs from germline and may be a read error. The chain recombines TRBV20-1 with TRBJ2-3, with 13 bases that match TRBD2. The CDR3 sequence is 15 residues long. The germline CDR1 and CDR2 sequences are DFQATT and SNEGSKA (reference sequence). The CDR3 DNA reads as TGCAGTGCTAGACCCGGGACTAGCGGGATGGAGACCCAGTACTTT. Its translation: CSARPGTSGMETQYF.

V gene TRBV3-1 combines with J gene TRBJ2-1; TRBD2 is a possible D gene (6 bases). V was pared by 2 bases and J by 7 bases, with 15 bases between. Germline V CDR1 and CDR2: LGHDT, YNNKEL (reference sequence). The length of the CDR3 is 15 residues. CDR3 sequence: CASSQLVGAGNEQFF. For the CDR3, the DNA is TGTGCCAGCAGCCAACTGGTCGGTGCGGGGAATGAGCAGTTCTTC.

In regard to this clonotype: At one end the junction does not follow the germline gene, possibly because of a read error. The DNA for the CDR3 is TGCGCCAGCAGCTTCACCCGACAGGGGACTTACAATGAGCGGTTCTTC. Translating it yields CASSFTRQGTYNERFF. This sequence joins TRBV5-1 and TRBJ2-1; 8 nucleotides line up with TRBD1. The CDR3 consists of 16 residues. Germline values: CDR1 SGHRS, CDR2 YFSETQ.

This clonotype was seen a few times. This CDR3 reads CASSLAGGSGTEAFF. CDR3 coding DNA: TGTGCCAGCAGTTTAGCCGGGGGATCGGGGACTGAAGCTTTCTTT. The genes are TRBV12-3 or TRBV12-4 and TRBJ1-1, with D tentatively TRBD1 (5 bases). The CDR3 totals 15 residues. With 0 bases removed from V and 5 bases from J, the gap between germline ends came to 13 bases.

The J gene is TRBJ2-5, the V gene TRBV9; D is unresolved. The tail of the sequence fits TRBJ2-1 better, so the J call may be wrong. The CDR3 totals 13 residues. Germline V gene lookup returns CDR1 SGDLS and CDR2 YYNGEE. The CDR3 DNA sequence: TGTGCCAGCAGCGTAGACGGCGGCGATGAGCAGTTCTTC. This encodes CASSVDGGDEQFF.

This clonotype was detected a few times. The chain links TRBV5-5 to TRBJ1-2, with 8 bases aligning to TRBD1. Per germline, CDR1 SGHKS and CDR2 YYEKEE (reference sequence). The CDR3 extends over 13 amino acids. Unmatched junction bases numbered 11, after V lost 3 bases and J lost 13 bases. CDR3 DNA: TGTGCCAGCAGCTACGACTTAGGACAGGGTGCCACCTTC. It yields the protein CASSYDLGQGATF.

This rearrangement joins TRBV5-5 to TRBJ2-4; possible D gene TRBD1, 6 bases. Germline-derived CDR1 and CDR2 are SGHKS and YYEKEE (reference sequence). This CDR3 has 13 amino acids. With 0 bases removed from V and 7 bases from J, the gap between germline ends came to 8 bases. CDR3 nucleotide sequence: TGTGCCAGCAGCTTGGGGGGGCAGAACATTCAGTACTTC. This gives the protein CASSLGGQNIQYF.

The chain uses TRBV20-1 and TRBJ1-3, with unresolved D. Trimming took 0 bases from V and 0 from J, leaving 6 bases between them. Germline lookup yields CDR1 DFQATT and CDR2 SNEGSKA (reference sequence). This CDR3 is built from 14 residues. This CDR3 reads CSARDQLSGNTIYF. The CDR3 DNA is TGCAGTGCTAGAGATCAACTCTCTGGAAACACCATATATTTT.

This clonotype turned up a few times. V is TRBV20-1 and J is TRBJ2-3; possible D gene TRBD2, 6 bases. The CDR3 has 16 residues. The V end was cut by 0 bases, the J end by 2 bases, with 15 bases between. Germline V gene lookup returns CDR1 DFQATT and CDR2 SNEGSKA (reference sequence). The CDR3 loop is CSARDRQRAITDTQYF. CDR3 bases: TGCAGTGCTAGAGATCGACAGCGGGCCATCACAGATACGCAGTATTTT.

J is TRBJ2-3 and V is TRBV4-1, with D unclear. The CDR3 runs to 15 residues. V lost 0 bases and J 2 bases, leaving 9 bases between the germline ends. The germline CDR1 and CDR2 sequences are MGHRA and YSYEKL. For the CDR3, the DNA is TGCGCCAGCAGCCAAGAGGGATCTTACACAGATACGCAGTATTTT. Its protein product is CASSQEGSYTDTQYF.

V and J are TRBV6-2 or TRBV6-3 and TRBJ2-5; 9 bases fit TRBD2. The DNA matches TRBJ2-7 better at its end, which makes the J call doubtful. This CDR3 has 15 amino acids. Per germline, CDR1 MNHEY and CDR2 SVGEGT. CDR3 DNA sequence: TGTGCCAGCACAGAGGGACTAGCTGCTTCCTACGAGCAGTACGTC. Its translation: CASTEGLAASYEQYV.

There are a few counts of this clonotype. V usage is TRBV14 and J usage is TRBJ1-2, with D unclear. The CDR3 spans 13 residues. Germline CDR1 is SGHDN and CDR2 is FVKESK. Trimming pared 4 bases from V and 10 bases from J, leaving 16 bases between. The CDR3 here is CASSLLPGKDYTF. CDR3 nucleotide sequence: TGTGCCAGCAGCCTTTTGCCCGGGAAGGACTACACCTTC.

This clonotype was seen more than once but under ten times. V usage is TRBV29-1 and J usage is TRBJ2-1; 8 bases are a match to TRBD1. This CDR3 is built from 11 residues. Germline assignment: CDR1 SQVTM and CDR2 ANQGSEA. V trimming: 7 bases; J trimming: 9 bases; junction bases outside the gene matches: 5. CDR3 amino acids: CSESRGLEQFF. The CDR3 DNA sequence: TGCAGCGAAAGCAGGGGGCTTGAGCAGTTCTTC.

The rearrangement uses TRBV28 and TRBJ2-5, with D unresolved. CDR3 length equals 13 residues. V was cut by 6 bases and J by 3 bases, with 11 bases left in between. The germline V gene encodes CDR1 MDHEN and CDR2 SYDVKM. CDR3 nucleotides: TGTGCCAGCAGGGGGATGGGGAAAGAGACCCAGTACTTC. The encoded protein is CASRGMGKETQYF. Using reference TRBV28 and TRBJ2-5 for the parts outside the CDR3, the full variable domain is DVKVTQSSRYLVKRTGEKVFLECVQDMDHENMFWYRQDPGLGLRLIYFSYDVKMKEKGDIPEGYSVSREKKERFSLILESASTNQTSMYLCASRGMGKETQYFGPGTRLLVL.

The sample holds a few counts of this clonotype. The chain is built from TRBV20-1 and TRBJ1-2; 12 bases map to TRBD1. The CDR3 is 13 residues long. CDR1 and CDR2 (germline): DFQATT, SNEGSKA (reference sequence). With V trimmed by 6 bases and J by 6 bases, 5 bases remained unmatched. For the CDR3, the DNA is TGCAGTGCCCTAGGGACAGGGGGCGATGGCTACACCTTC. Amino acids: CSALGTGGDGYTF.

This clonotype showed up just a few times. The chain carries TRBV18 and TRBJ2-2; 7 bases line up with TRBD2. The CDR3 loop spans 15 amino acids. Unmatched junction bases numbered 4, after V lost 2 bases and J lost 4 bases. Germline V CDR1 and CDR2: KGHSH, LQKENI. The DNA for the CDR3 is TGTGCCAGCTCACCAAAAGCGGGGACCACCGGGGAGCTGTTTTTT. Its protein product is CASSPKAGTTGELFF. The full variable domain, completed using reference TRBV18 and TRBJ2-2, is NAGVMQNPRHLVRRRGQEARLRCSPMKGHSHVYWYRQLPEEGLKFMVYLQKENIIDESGMPKERFSAEFPKEGPSILRIQQVVRGDSAAYFCASSPKAGTTGELFFGEGSRLTVL.

A few counts support this clonotype. The V gene is TRBV10-3, the J gene TRBJ1-2; no definite D call. Deletions cut 2 bases from V and 5 bases from J, with 15 bases between. The CDR3 is made up of 15 amino acids. The germline V gene encodes CDR1 ENHRY and CDR2 SYGVKD. CDR3 nucleotide sequence: TGTGCCATCAGTGAGGTTACGGACTCCTTTTATGGCTACACCTTC. It specifies CAISEVTDSFYGYTF.

A note on this clonotype: Relative to the germline gene, one junction end is altered; a read error may explain this. The rearrangement uses TRBV11-2 and TRBJ2-1, with TRBD2 matching 8 bases. CDR1 and CDR2 (germline): SGHAT, FQNNGV. The CDR3 runs to 17 residues. CDR3 in amino acids: CVSSLRAGLGSGVEQFF. The CDR3 DNA follows: TGTGTCAGCAGCTTACGGGCAGGGCTTGGTAGCGGGGTTGAGCAGTTCTTC. The entire variable domain, with the rest obtained from reference TRBV11-2 and TRBJ2-1, is as follows: EAGVAQSPRYKIIEKRQSVAFWCNPISGHATLYWYQQILGQGPKLLIQFQNNGVVDDSQLPKDRFSAERLKGVDSTLKIQPAKLEDSAVYLCVSSLRAGLGSGVEQFFGPGTRLTVL.

V is TRBV12-3 or TRBV12-4 and J is TRBJ1-2; D uncertain. The CDR3 consists of 15 residues. V lost 2 bases and J lost 3, with 13 bases in between. The CDR3 spells CASSLTRVWDYGYTF. The DNA of the CDR3 is TGTGCCAGCAGTTTAACGCGGGTCTGGGACTATGGCTACACCTTC.

This chain uses TRBV7-2 with TRBJ2-5; D is ambiguous. V dropped 5 bases and J dropped 2 bases, with 9 bases sitting between them. The CDR3 runs to 13 residues. Germline CDR1 SGHTA, CDR2 FQGNSA. In DNA form, the CDR3 reads TGTGCCAGCAGCCCCGCCTGGCAAGAGACCCAGTACTTC. Residues: CASSPAWQETQYF.

This clonotype has more than one count but fewer than ten. The V gene is TRBV10-1, the J gene TRBJ2-3; D perhaps matches TRBD2 (7 bases). Germline CDR1 and CDR2: WNHNN and SYGVQD (reference sequence). The CDR3 spans 16 residues. The V end was cut by 4 bases, the J end by 2 bases, with 16 bases between. CDR3: CASSGVLGGPTDTQYF. The CDR3 DNA sequence: TGCGCCAGCAGTGGAGTCTTGGGGGGGCCCACAGATACGCAGTATTTT.

Notes on this clonotype: This may stem from a read error, because a much larger clone lies one nucleotide away. The CDR3 here is CASSYTADTQYF. CDR3 in DNA: TGTGCCAGCAGTTACACGGCAGATACGCAGTATTTT. V is TRBV6-6 and J is TRBJ2-3; D gene ambiguous. This CDR3 is built from 12 residues. V shed 2 bases and J shed 4 bases, with 4 bases lying between them. Germline CDR1 is MNHNY and CDR2 is SVGAGI (reference sequence).

This clonotype has ten or more counts. V gene TRBV24-1 combines with J gene TRBJ2-3; the D gene is possibly TRBD2 (5 bases). Germline V gene data show CDR1 as KGHDR and CDR2 as SFDVKD. The CDR3 length is 13 residues. Deletions cut 11 bases from V and 0 bases from J, with 11 bases between. The CDR3 DNA reads TGTGCCATCAGAAGCGGAAGCACAGATACGCAGTATTTT. It codes for CAIRSGSTDTQYF.

CDR3 coding DNA: TGTGCCAGCCAGACAAGGGGGCTAAACTATGGCTACACCTTC. Translating it yields CASQTRGLNYGYTF. This chain links TRBV12-3 or TRBV12-4 with TRBJ1-2; TRBD1 matches 7 bases. The CDR3 length is 14 residues. V was clipped by 8 bases and J by 2 bases; unmatched bases: 8.

This clonotype was seen more than once but under ten times. The rearrangement uses TRBV5-1 and TRBJ2-1; tentative D call: TRBD1 (5 bases). The DNA end is a closer match to TRBJ2-5, so the J assignment may be wrong. Germline loops: CDR1 SGHRS, CDR2 YFSETQ. The CDR3 length is 15 residues. CDR3 sequence (DNA): TGCGCCAGCAGCTTGGCAGGGTTTAAAGAGGAGACCCAGTACTTC. This sequence encodes CASSLAGFKEETQYF.